This T cell receptor beta chain is drawn from a study of T-cell memory formation after mild COVID-19. Germline loops: CDR1 LGHNA, CDR2 YSLEER. The CDR3 totals 15 residues. Trimming pared 4 bases from V and 1 base from J, leaving 13 bases between. Worth noting for this clonotype: The antigen is not known.

General study findings and limits: Within pre-infection memory, some responding clones were found, suggesting cross-reactive memory joined. There was a balanced CD4/CD8 profile in clones contracting day 15 to 85, and later expanders leaned CD4+.

TCRdb independently ran MiXCR on the 5' RACE reads; one entry per CDR3 protein. The sample contains roughly 86,000 distinct CDR3 sequences, about 14% of which appear only once. The sequenced sample consisted of PBMCs or a T cell subset sorted from them (not recorded which). This clonotype was sampled from a man younger than 30 who had mild COVID-19 (a few samples of this study predate the infection). Cell type and time point are not known. The V gene is TRBV4-3, the J gene TRBJ1-1; the D gene is possibly TRBD1 (6 bases). CDR3 bases: TGCGCCAGCAGCCGCCGCCGGGACAAGAACACTGAAGCTTTCTTT. Amino acid sequence: CASSRRRDKNTEAFF.